This record covers a single T cell receptor beta chain. Trimming at V came to 10 bases and at J to 5 bases, leaving 15 bases not matched to a gene. The CDR3 loop spans 17 amino acids. Germline values: CDR1 SEHNR, CDR2 FQNEAQ (reference sequence). The record originates from a study of CD8 T cells in Susac syndrome. With random hexamers, about 0.5 to 1 ug RNA was reverse transcribed. An immunoSEQ multiplex PCR generated amplified TCR beta CDR3 products spanning 54 Vbeta and 13 Jbeta. MiXCR was run by TCRdb on the immunoSEQ multiplex PCR reads, yielding one entry per CDR3 protein. This table holds fewer than 150,000 distinct CDR3 sequences, 94% found once. TCR beta from blood CD8+ and CD4+ T cells was sequenced.

The receptor was isolated from a human donor in good health. Input material: CD8+ T cells from PBMCs. V gene TRBV7-9 combines with J gene TRBJ2-3; TRBD2 matches at 13 bases. DNA for the CDR3: TGTGCCACCGAACGACTAGCGGGAGGACCTGACCGAGATACGCAGTATTTT. Translated, it gives CATERLAGGPDRDTQYF.